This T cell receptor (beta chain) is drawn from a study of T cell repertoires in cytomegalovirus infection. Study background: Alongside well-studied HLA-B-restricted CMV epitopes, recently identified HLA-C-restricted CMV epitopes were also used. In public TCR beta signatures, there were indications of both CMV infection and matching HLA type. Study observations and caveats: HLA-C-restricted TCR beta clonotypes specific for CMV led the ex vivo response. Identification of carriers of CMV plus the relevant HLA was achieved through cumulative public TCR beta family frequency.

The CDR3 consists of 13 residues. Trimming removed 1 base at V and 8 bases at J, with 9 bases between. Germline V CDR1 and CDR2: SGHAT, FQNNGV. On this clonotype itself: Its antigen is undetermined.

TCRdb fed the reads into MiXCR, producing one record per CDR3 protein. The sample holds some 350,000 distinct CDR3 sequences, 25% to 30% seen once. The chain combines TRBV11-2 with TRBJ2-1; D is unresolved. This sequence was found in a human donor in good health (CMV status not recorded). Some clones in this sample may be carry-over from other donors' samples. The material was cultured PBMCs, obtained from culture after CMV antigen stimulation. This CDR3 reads CASSLAFRDEQFF. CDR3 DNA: TGTGCCAGCAGCTTAGCATTCCGCGATGAGCAGTTCTTC.